Given below is one T cell receptor beta chain in context. Trimming removed 3 bases at V and 10 bases at J, with 12 bases between. The CDR3 consists of 12 residues. This entry is derived from a study of blood T cell repertoires in COVID-19. Study summary: Collection of acute and convalescent COVID-19 samples took place in the United States, Italy and Spain. From T cells, B-cell-depleted T cells, or PBMCs came the material, which was cDNA or gDNA.

How the authors handled the data: Reference gene primer amplification yielded estimated nucleated cell counts. The repertoire was sequenced with immunoSEQ multiplex PCR; TCRdb's copy has only in-frame clones and lacks some. The DNA was the basis for D and trimming; V, J and clone size are from that table. The table includes about 190,000 clones, approximately 82% detected once. This chain uses TRBV12-3 or TRBV12-4 with TRBJ1-1; D possibly corresponds to TRBD1 (5 bases). The sample was peripheral blood. The sequence was obtained from a man between 45 and 60 years old with active or convalescent COVID-19. Written as DNA, the CDR3 is TGTGCCAGCAGTTTTCCTGGGGCTCGAGCTTTCTTT. This gives the protein CASSFPGARAFF.